The source of this TCR beta chain is a study of blood T cell repertoires in COVID-19. Germline CDR1 reads PRHDT; CDR2 reads FYEKMQ (reference sequence). The CDR3 totals 15 residues. J gave up 9 bases and V 5 bases, and 8 bases lay outside the gene matches. Original handling: Scientists estimated how many nucleated cells there were by amplifying reference gene primers. Here immunoSEQ multiplex PCR was the method, and the copy in TCRdb shows in-frame clones only, minus some. V and J calls and clone size are those listed in that table; D and trimming were worked out from the DNA. The sample consists of roughly 230,000 clones, less than 85% of them appearing once.

The sequence was obtained from a woman older than 75 with acute or convalescent COVID-19. The sample taken for sequencing was peripheral blood. The genes are TRBV13 and TRBJ1-6; the match to TRBD1 covers 9 bases. This chain's CDR3 is CASSLVGQGFSPLHF. The DNA for the CDR3 is TGTGCCAGCAGCCTTGTGGGACAGGGTTTTTCACCCCTCCACTTT.